This T cell receptor beta chain was profiled in a study of cytomegalovirus exposure and HLA in healthy donors. Study-level results: In an earlier analysis, most TCR beta V segments were productive about 87% or about 30% of the time.

Concerning this clone itself: The target antigen is unknown.

It was with 60 Vbeta and 13 Jbeta primers that the PCR ran. TCRdb's copy holds only in-frame clones and misses some; the assay was immunoSEQ multiplex PCR. The sample holds 140,000 to 150,000 clones, roughly 80% seen once. V shed 0 bases and J shed 7 bases, with 13 bases lying between them. In germline, CDR1 is SSHAT, CDR2 FNYEAQ (reference sequence). This CDR3 contains 15 residues. The TCR sequence derives from a woman in her 40s in good health and CMV-seropositive. The V and J genes are TRBV7-7 and TRBJ2-1, with a tentative D call TRBD1 (6 bases). The sample consisted of PBMCs. The CDR3 DNA reads as TGTGCCAGCAGCTTAGCGGGGGCCCCCCCGAATGAGCAGTTCTTC. Residues: CASSLAGAPPNEQFF. Supplemented by reference TRBV7-7 and TRBJ2-1, the full variable domain reads GAGVSQSPRYKVTKRGQDVTLRCDPISSHATLYWYQQALGQGPEFLTYFNYEAQPDKSGLPSDRFSAERPEGSISTLTIQRTEQRDSAMYRCASSLAGAPPNEQFFGPGTRLTVL.